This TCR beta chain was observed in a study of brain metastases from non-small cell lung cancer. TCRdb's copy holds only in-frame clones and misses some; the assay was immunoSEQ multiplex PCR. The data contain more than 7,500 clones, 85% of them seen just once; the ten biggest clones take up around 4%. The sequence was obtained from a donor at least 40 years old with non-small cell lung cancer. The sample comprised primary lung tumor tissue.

CDR3 sequence (DNA): TGTGCCAGCAGTTACTCCGCAGGGAGTCGCCAAGAGACCCAGTACTTC. Translated: CASSYSAGSRQETQYF. The chain joins TRBV6-2 or TRBV6-3 to TRBJ2-5; D is perhaps TRBD1 or TRBD2 (5 bases each). CDR3 size: 16 residues. Trimming removed 0 bases from V and 1 base from J, with 12 bases in between. Looked up from germline, CDR1 is MNHEY and CDR2 is SVGEGT.